The next 9 T cell receptor beta chains were all read from a single sample in a study of T cell repertoires in cytomegalovirus infection. These receptors have no identified antigens. TCRdb processed the reads anew with MiXCR; each CDR3 protein has one entry. The data contain 60,000 to 85,000 distinct CDR3 sequences, 20% to 25% of them seen just once; the ten biggest clones take up 79%. Sequenced input: PBMCs, sequenced either directly or after in vitro stimulation (not recorded which). These receptors all come from a human donor in good health (CMV status not recorded). Some clones in this sample may be carry-over from other donors' samples.

This clonotype was observed at least ten times. The CDR3 region is CASSLVGQYYEQYF. Here the CDR3 DNA reads TGTGCCAGCAGCTTAGTTGGGCAGTACTACGAGCAGTACTTC. The rearrangement joins TRBV7-2 to TRBJ2-7; D gene uncertain. V lost 1 base and J lost 3, with 10 bases in between. The germline V gene encodes CDR1 SGHTA and CDR2 FQGNSA. The CDR3 totals 14 residues.

The gene calls are TRBV11-2 and TRBJ2-3; D is possibly TRBD1 (6 bases). Germline loops: CDR1 SGHAT, CDR2 FQNNGV. Trimming removed 5 bases from V and 2 bases from J, with 8 bases in between. CDR3 length: 13 amino acids. CDR3 sequence: CASSRQDTDTQYF. CDR3 in DNA: TGTGCCAGCAGCCGACAGGACACAGATACGCAGTATTTT. The entire variable domain, with the rest obtained from reference TRBV11-2 and TRBJ2-3, is as follows: EAGVAQSPRYKIIEKRQSVAFWCNPISGHATLYWYQQILGQGPKLLIQFQNNGVVDDSQLPKDRFSAERLKGVDSTLKIQPAKLEDSAVYLCASSRQDTDTQYFGPGTRLTVL.

This clonotype was detected a few times. V is TRBV29-1 and J is TRBJ2-3, with unresolved D. CDR3 size: 14 residues. The germline V gene encodes CDR1 SQVTM and CDR2 ANQGSEA. V was shortened by 3 bases and J by 6 bases, with 16 bases between the two germline ends. This CDR3 is CSVDPAQNRDTQYF. As DNA, the CDR3 is TGCAGCGTTGATCCCGCGCAAAATCGCGATACGCAGTATTTT.

The CDR3 loop reads CSAPTTANTGELFF. For the CDR3, the DNA is TGCAGTGCTCCTACGACGGCCAACACCGGGGAGCTGTTTTTT. The chain is built from TRBV20-1 and TRBJ2-2; D not resolved. Trimming stripped 5 bases from V and 2 bases from J, with 12 bases between. The germline gives CDR1 DFQATT, CDR2 SNEGSKA (reference sequence). The CDR3 is made up of 14 amino acids.

This clonotype was seen at least ten times. The gene calls are TRBV7-2 and TRBJ2-7; D ambiguous. Trimming stripped 5 bases from V and 0 bases from J, with 14 bases between. Germline V lookup: CDR1 SGHTA, CDR2 FQGNSA. The length of the CDR3 is 15 residues. The DNA for the CDR3 is TGTGCCAGCAGCCAATTATCAGTTAGCTCCTACGAGCAGTACTTC. Its translation is CASSQLSVSSYEQYF. Full variable domain (remainder filled in from reference TRBV7-2 and TRBJ2-7): GAGVSQSPSNKVTEKGKDVELRCDPISGHTALYWYRQSLGQGLEFLIYFQGNSAPDKSGLPSDRFSAERTGGSVSTLTIQRTQQEDSAVYLCASSQLSVSSYEQYFGPGTRLTVT.

At least ten counts were recorded for this clonotype. This chain uses TRBV7-8 with TRBJ1-1; a weak D match, TRBD1 (6 bases). There are 16 residues in the CDR3. The germline V gene has CDR1 SGHVS and CDR2 FQNEAQ. Trimming removed 2 bases at V and 5 bases at J, with 18 bases between. The CDR3 DNA reads as TGTGCCAGCAGCTTACAACCCCCCAGGGGAGGAACTGAAGCTTTCTTT. It translates to CASSLQPPRGGTEAFF.

This sequence joins TRBV6-2 or TRBV6-3 and TRBJ1-1; D unclear. The V end lost 11 bases, the J end lost 0 bases, and 10 bases lay between the germline ends. CDR1 is MNHEY and CDR2 is SVGEGT in the germline V gene. The CDR3 extends over 12 amino acids. The CDR3 coding sequence is TGTGCCGGTGGGGATTTGAACACTGAAGCTTTCTTT. Encoded protein: CAGGDLNTEAFF.

A few counts support this clonotype. The rearrangement joins TRBV12-3 or TRBV12-4 to TRBJ2-5; D tentatively fits TRBD1 or TRBD2 (5 bases each). V was clipped by 5 bases and J by 5 bases, with 15 bases between them. The CDR3 spans 14 residues. The CDR3 protein is CASSPGTSQETQYF. As DNA, the CDR3 is TGTGCCAGCAGTCCCGGGACCTCTCAGGAGACCCAGTACTTC.

This CDR3 is CASSVTGPNTGELFF. The CDR3 bases are TGTGCCAGCAGCGTAACAGGGCCGAACACCGGGGAGCTGTTTTTT. The chain uses TRBV9 and TRBJ2-2, with D perhaps matching TRBD1 (6 bases). The germline V gene encodes CDR1 SGDLS and CDR2 YYNGEE. This CDR3 contains 15 residues. V lost 1 base and J 0 bases, leaving 7 bases between the germline ends.